The TCR beta chain under discussion was sequenced for a study of blood T cell repertoires in COVID-19. Sequencing was performed with immunoSEQ multiplex PCR; in TCRdb, only in-frame clones are kept and a portion is missing. The sample consists of about 230,000 clones, around four fifths of them appearing once. Germline CDR1 and CDR2: SQVTM and ANQGSEA. V gave up 6 bases and J gave up 2 bases, with 7 bases separating them. The length of the CDR3 is 11 residues. This chain links TRBV29-1 with TRBJ1-2; D remains unclear. The sample comprised peripheral blood. The source is a woman between 65 and 79 years old with active or convalescent COVID-19. The CDR3 protein is CSVAGNYGYTF. The CDR3 coding sequence is TGCAGCGTCGCGGGGAACTATGGCTACACCTTC.